The T cell receptor (beta chain) described here comes from a study of beta chain features in type 1 diabetes. Study-wide context: Regarding age, gender and cell yields, patients proved similar to healthy donors. In all, more than 90,000,000 sorted cells from all samples were analyzed.

Whole-study findings and limits: In every one of the four CD4+ subsets, TCRB CDR3s were moderately but significantly shorter in Type 1 diabetes patients.

Reverse transcription of all isolated RNA meant that expressed TCRB transcripts were sequenced. Measured with immunoSEQ multiplex PCR; TCRdb has only the in-frame clones, and not every one. The repertoire holds 600,000 to 650,000 clones, with about 14% as singletons. Germline-derived CDR1 and CDR2 are SGDLS and YYNGEE. Germline trimming cut 3 bases from V and 3 bases from J; bases unmatched to any gene: 4. CDR3 size: 15 residues. Turning to this clone: What it binds is not known.

Blood was collected once per donor into heparin, averaging about 100 mL. The source material was naive CD4+ T cells from blood. The TCR was taken from a man aged 18 to 30 in good health. The gene calls are TRBV9 and TRBJ1-5; TRBD1 matches at 9 bases. CDR3 sequence: CASSGDRGVNQPQHF. DNA of the CDR3: TGTGCCAGCAGCGGCGACAGGGGGGTCAATCAGCCCCAGCATTTT.